The T cell receptor beta chain under discussion was sequenced for a study of T cells after yellow fever vaccination. For the study at large: Fractions with few cells were prepared using SMART-Seq v4 Ultra Low Input. Study-level points and caveats: Post-booster repertoires again held most primary-vaccination clones (around 95% CD4, 75% to 90% CD8). Any FACS-sorted repertoire could hold abundant clonotypes that contaminate it from the bulk population.

A process of 5'RACE template switching, which added a universal primer site and UMIs, was used to make TCR cDNA. MiXCR, run by TCRdb on the 5' RACE reads, gives a single entry per CDR3 protein. The table has some 300,000 distinct CDR3 sequences, less than 9.5% seen once. As for this clonotype: No antigen is known for it.

The CDR3 has 14 amino acids. V dropped 5 bases and J dropped 7 bases, with 17 bases sitting between them. The germline gives CDR1 SGHAT, CDR2 FQNNGV. This chain uses TRBV11-2 with TRBJ1-1; weak D call: TRBD1 (5 bases). The receptor was isolated from a man aged 18 to 29 who received the YFV17D yellow fever vaccine. This sample comprised CD4+ T cells sorted from PBMCs, obtained 5 days after the yellow fever booster vaccination. Written as DNA, the CDR3 is TGTGCCAGCAGCGCACTTTTCGGGGCGAGTGAAGCTTTCTTT. It yields the protein CASSALFGASEAFF.